These 25 T cell receptor beta chains were all obtained from the same sample, sequenced in a study of shared clonotypes between healthy human individuals. The repertoire was sequenced with immunoSEQ multiplex PCR; TCRdb's copy has only in-frame clones and lacks some. The sample holds 650,000 to 700,000 clones, around 91% seen once. The specimen sequenced was memory CD8+ T cells from PBMCs. Subset here: CD45RO+ cells pooled with CCR7-negative TemRA cells. Receptors originate from a man between 18 and 29 years old in good health. Some clones in this sample may be carry-over from other donors' samples.

CDR3 bases: TGTGCCAGCAGCCAAGGGGACAGCACTAGCACAGATACGCAGTATTTT. It is translated as CASSQGDSTSTDTQYF. The chain joins TRBV27 to TRBJ2-3; 7 nucleotides agree with TRBD1. The CDR3 is 16 amino acids. Germline V CDR1 and CDR2: MNHEY, SMNVEV (reference sequence). Losses at the gene ends were 6 bases for V and 0 bases for J; bases not matched to a gene: 9.

This chain connects TRBV27 to TRBJ2-7; D tentatively reads TRBD1 or TRBD2 (5 bases each). The CDR3 consists of 17 residues. Germline CDR1 is MNHEY and CDR2 is SMNVEV (reference sequence). V lost 8 bases to trimming and J lost 4 bases, with 27 bases between them. As DNA, the CDR3 is TGTGCCAGCGCGACCCGGGACGGTTTCCAGATCCCTTACGAGCAGTACTTC. Protein sequence: CASATRDGFQIPYEQYF.

This chain joins TRBV25-1 and TRBJ2-7; TRBD1 is a possible D gene (6 bases). Germline V lookup: CDR1 MGHDK, CDR2 SYGVNS. The CDR3 totals 16 residues. V lost 4 bases and J lost 0, with 16 bases in between. Written as DNA, the CDR3 is TGTGCCAGCAGTGGGCTCCGGGACATGAGCTCCTACGAGCAGTACTTC. This gives the protein CASSGLRDMSSYEQYF.

Remarks on this clone: A far larger clone lies a single base away; this is likely a read error. This CDR3 is also generated by other DNA sequences in the sample. The chain uses TRBV4-1 and TRBJ1-3; D uncertain. Looked up from germline, CDR1 is MGHRA and CDR2 is YSYEKL. The CDR3 has 13 residues. CDR3 nucleotides: TGCGCCAGCAGCCAAGGACCCGGAAACACTATATATTTT. It yields the protein CASSQGPGNTIYF.

The chain links TRBV7-9 to TRBJ2-1, with D perhaps TRBD1 (6 bases). V was trimmed by 5 bases and J by 5 bases, leaving 25 bases between them. Germline V gene data show CDR1 as SEHNR and CDR2 as FQNEAQ (reference sequence). The CDR3 covers 18 residues. The CDR3 bases are TGTGCCAGCAGCCCTATGGGTGGGACAAGGGGTGTGAACAATGAGCAGTTCTTC. It codes for CASSPMGGTRGVNNEQFF. Full variable domain (missing parts from reference TRBV7-9 and TRBJ2-1): DTGVSQNPRHKITKRGQNVTFRCDPISEHNRLYWYRQTLGQGPEFLTYFQNEAQLEKSRLLSDRFSAERPKGSFSTLEIQRTEQGDSAMYLCASSPMGGTRGVNNEQFFGPGTRLTVL.

The rearrangement uses TRBV27 and TRBJ2-7, with 8 nucleotides matching TRBD1. Per germline, CDR1 MNHEY and CDR2 SMNVEV (reference sequence). This CDR3 has 15 amino acids. J gave up 2 bases and V 4 bases, and 7 bases lay outside the gene matches. CDR3 loop: CASSYRTGSPYEQYF. CDR3 DNA sequence: TGTGCCAGCAGTTATCGGACAGGGTCCCCCTACGAGCAGTACTTC.

This clone appeared once. The chain couples TRBV7-9 to TRBJ1-1, with 10 bases fitting TRBD1. V was clipped by 5 bases and J by 5 bases; unmatched bases: 14. This CDR3 has 17 residues. Germline CDR1 SEHNR, CDR2 FQNEAQ (reference sequence). The CDR3, as DNA: TGTGCCAGCAGCCACATGGGACAGGGGCTTAGTGGTACTGAAGCTTTCTTT. Its protein product is CASSHMGQGLSGTEAFF.

The chain is built from TRBV13 and TRBJ1-4; D is uncertain. Germline V gene sequence: CDR1 PRHDT, CDR2 FYEKMQ (reference sequence). Trimming pared 1 base from V and 13 bases from J, leaving 13 bases between. This CDR3 is 13 amino acids long. The CDR3 sequence is CASSLVSHGILFF. Written as DNA, the CDR3 is TGTGCCAGCAGCTTAGTGAGCCATGGAATACTGTTTTTT. Based on the CDR3 plus reference TRBV13 and TRBJ1-4, the full variable domain is AAGVIQSPRHLIKEKRETATLKCYPIPRHDTVYWYQQGPGQDPQFLISFYEKMQSDKGSIPDRFSAQQFSDYHSELNMSSLELGDSALYFCASSLVSHGILFFGSGTQLSVL.

This clone was detected only once. The chain links TRBV7-9 to TRBJ2-1; D perhaps matches TRBD1 (6 bases). CDR1 and CDR2 (germline): SEHNR, FQNEAQ (reference sequence). With 2 bases removed from V and 6 bases from J, the gap between germline ends came to 14 bases. This CDR3 is built from 15 residues. Written as DNA, the CDR3 is TGTGCCAGCAGCTTACCAGGGGCTAAATTCAATGAGCAGTTCTTC. Translated: CASSLPGAKFNEQFF.

This clone was detected once. This chain uses TRBV28 with TRBJ2-2, with D tentatively TRBD2 (6 bases). This CDR3 comprises 16 residues. Germline-derived CDR1 and CDR2 are MDHEN and SYDVKM. V lost 6 bases, J lost 7 bases, and 21 bases lay in between. CDR3 sequence: CASSGGTELAGGELFF. CDR3 bases: TGTGCCAGCAGCGGCGGGACGGAACTTGCGGGCGGGGAGCTGTTTTTT.

CDR3 residues: CASSFRSTGVSTYEQYF. CDR3 DNA: TGTGCCAGCAGCTTTCGCTCGACAGGGGTGAGCACTTACGAGCAGTACTTC. The rearrangement joins TRBV7-9 to TRBJ2-7, with 8 bases lining up with TRBD1. The germline V gene has CDR1 SEHNR and CDR2 FQNEAQ (reference sequence). This CDR3 is built from 17 residues. V dropped 3 bases and J dropped 4; count of bases not matched to a gene: 14.

The gene calls are TRBV28 and TRBJ1-2; D not certain. The V and J ends lost 3 bases and 3 bases respectively, with 8 bases between them. Germline-derived CDR1 and CDR2 are MDHEN and SYDVKM. The CDR3 runs to 13 residues. The CDR3 bases are TGTGCCAGCAGTTTGGGCAGCCACTATGGCTACACCTTC. Protein product: CASSLGSHYGYTF.

This chain links TRBV28 with TRBJ1-5, with unresolved D. The CDR3 is made up of 14 amino acids. V was trimmed by 4 bases and J by 6 bases, leaving 13 bases between them. Germline CDR1 reads MDHEN; CDR2 reads SYDVKM. The CDR3 loop reads CASSYQALRQPQHF. In DNA form, the CDR3 reads TGTGCCAGCAGTTATCAAGCACTCCGTCAGCCCCAGCATTTT. Full variable domain (missing parts from reference TRBV28 and TRBJ1-5): DVKVTQSSRYLVKRTGEKVFLECVQDMDHENMFWYRQDPGLGLRLIYFSYDVKMKEKGDIPEGYSVSREKKERFSLILESASTNQTSMYLCASSYQALRQPQHFGDGTRLSIL.

The CDR3 loop is CASSPSGTSGFSYNEQFF. The CDR3 DNA sequence: TGTGCCAGCTCACCATCCGGGACTAGCGGGTTCTCCTACAATGAGCAGTTCTTC. The chain combines TRBV18 with TRBJ2-1; TRBD2 aligns across 12 bases. The CDR3 has 18 amino acids. Germline loops: CDR1 KGHSH, CDR2 LQKENI. The V and J ends lost 2 bases and 0 bases, in that order; junction bases with no gene match: 5.

The chain couples TRBV2 to TRBJ1-1, with 7 bases matching TRBD1. In germline, CDR1 is SNHLY, CDR2 FYNNEI. The CDR3 sequence is 16 residues long. J gave up 1 base and V 4 bases, and 9 bases lay outside the gene matches. The chain's CDR3 is CASSAPSDRANTEAFF. In DNA, the CDR3 is TGTGCCAGCAGTGCCCCTTCCGACAGGGCGAACACTGAAGCTTTCTTT.

V is TRBV19 and J is TRBJ1-1; D remains unclear. The CDR3 totals 12 residues. The V gene's germline CDR1 is LNHDA and CDR2 SQIVND (reference sequence). V was cut by 10 bases and J by 4 bases, with 13 bases left in between. CDR3 sequence reads: CATRNGATEAFF. The CDR3 DNA reads as TGTGCCACCAGAAATGGAGCCACTGAAGCTTTCTTT.

The chain combines TRBV27 with TRBJ2-7; 8 bases line up with TRBD2. Trimming removed 5 bases from V and 1 base from J; junction bases left unmatched: 7. CDR3 size: 15 residues. Germline loops: CDR1 MNHEY, CDR2 SMNVEV (reference sequence). CDR3 loop: CASSISGSWSYEQYF. The CDR3 bases are TGTGCCAGCAGTATAAGCGGGAGTTGGTCCTACGAGCAGTACTTC.

The rearrangement uses TRBV5-1 and TRBJ2-7; D possibly corresponds to TRBD2 (6 bases). Trimming left V 2 bases short and J 2 bases short, with 20 bases between. The CDR3 runs to 17 residues. Germline values: CDR1 SGHRS, CDR2 YFSETQ. The CDR3 loop reads CASSLGDRETDTYEQYF. The CDR3 bases are TGCGCCAGCAGCTTAGGTGATCGGGAGACGGATACCTACGAGCAGTACTTC. Using reference TRBV5-1 and TRBJ2-7 for the parts outside the CDR3, the full variable domain is KAGVTQTPRYLIKTRGQQVTLSCSPISGHRSVSWYQQTPGQGLQFLFEYFSETQRNKGNFPGRFSGRQFSNSRSEMNVSTLELGDSALYLCASSLGDRETDTYEQYFGPGTRLTVT.

The chain couples TRBV28 to TRBJ2-1; TRBD2 agrees at 9 bases. The CDR3 totals 18 residues. The V gene's germline CDR1 is MDHEN and CDR2 SYDVKM. V was clipped by 3 bases and J by 1 base; unmatched bases: 10. CDR3 protein: CASSFDHPSGKSYNEQFF. Here the CDR3 DNA reads TGTGCCAGCAGTTTCGATCATCCTAGCGGGAAATCCTACAATGAGCAGTTCTTC.

V and J are TRBV6-6 and TRBJ1-1, with D perhaps matching TRBD1 (5 bases). The CDR3 is 15 residues long. Germline lookup yields CDR1 MNHNY and CDR2 SVGAGI (reference sequence). Trimming removed 3 bases from V and 2 bases from J, with 13 bases in between. DNA of the CDR3: TGTGCCAGCAGTTATAGCAGGGATGATAACACTGAAGCTTTCTTT. It yields the protein CASSYSRDDNTEAFF.

This chain uses TRBV27 with TRBJ2-1, with TRBD1 identical over 7 bases. The ends lost 4 bases at V and 6 bases at J; junction bases unmatched: 6. Germline V gene data show CDR1 as MNHEY and CDR2 as SMNVEV (reference sequence). This CDR3 is built from 14 residues. The CDR3, as DNA: TGTGCCAGCAGTTGGGGCAGGGGGAGCAATGAGCAGTTCTTC. It translates to CASSWGRGSNEQFF.

This clone appeared a single time. This rearrangement joins TRBV7-9 to TRBJ2-1, with unresolved D. The CDR3 is 15 amino acids. V dropped 5 bases and J dropped 9 bases, with 20 bases sitting between them. Germline V gene sequence: CDR1 SEHNR, CDR2 FQNEAQ (reference sequence). The CDR3 sequence is CASSPLGAAYGEQFF. CDR3 nucleotide sequence: TGTGCCAGCAGCCCATTGGGCGCCGCCTACGGTGAGCAGTTCTTC.

V is TRBV4-1 and J is TRBJ2-2; TRBD2 is a possible D gene (6 bases). CDR3 size: 13 residues. Germline-derived CDR1 and CDR2 are MGHRA and YSYEKL. Trimming cost V 11 bases and J 0 bases, with 10 bases left between them. The CDR3 DNA sequence: TGCGCCTGCGCTAGCGCGAACACCGGGGAGCTGTTTTTT. It translates to CACASANTGELFF.

The chain carries TRBV7-9 and TRBJ2-3, with a tentative D call TRBD2 (6 bases). Looked up from germline, CDR1 is SEHNR and CDR2 is FQNEAQ (reference sequence). Trimming stripped 3 bases from V and 0 bases from J, with 19 bases between. The CDR3 sequence is 18 residues long. DNA of the CDR3: TGTGCCAGCAGCTTGACCCAGCGGGTACTACCCAGCACAGATACGCAGTATTTT. This encodes CASSLTQRVLPSTDTQYF.

The chain combines TRBV7-8 with TRBJ2-5; D might be TRBD1 or TRBD2, each matching 5 bases. Trimming took off 5 bases at V and 4 bases at J, with 17 bases between the two ends. The CDR3 consists of 15 residues. The V gene's germline CDR1 is SGHVS and CDR2 FQNEAQ. The CDR3 DNA is TGTGCCAGCAGCACACGGGACGCCGGCGGAGAGACCCAGTACTTC. Translating gives CASSTRDAGGETQYF.